The sequence of this T cell receptor (beta chain) was determined in a study of blood T cell repertoires in COVID-19. Study-level background: Material from acute and convalescent COVID-19 was sourced from the United States, Italy and Spain. Sources were T cells, B-cell-depleted T cells, or PBMCs; the material itself was cDNA or gDNA.

In the source study's methods: Quantification of nucleated cells was approximated via reference gene primer amplification. Clones were read by immunoSEQ multiplex PCR, and TCRdb kept only the in-frame ones, dropping some. The D gene and trimming were derived from the DNA, and the V and J assignments and clone size from that table. The table has over 250,000 clones, approximately 83% seen once. CDR3 length: 15 amino acids. This clonotype originated in a woman aged 70-85 years with acute or convalescent COVID-19. The sequenced sample consisted of peripheral blood. V and J are TRBV21-1 and TRBJ1-1; the D call in the table, TRBD1, was not verified against the DNA. TRBV21-1 is flagged as a pseudogene. The CDR3 DNA follows: TGTGCCAGCAGCAAAATGAGGACAGGGAACACTGAAGCTTTCTTT. Its translation is CASSKMRTGNTEAFF.